The next 21 T cell receptor beta chains were all read from a single sample in a study of cytomegalovirus exposure and HLA in healthy donors. The PCR employed 60 Vbeta primers together with 13 Jbeta primers. Method: immunoSEQ multiplex PCR; TCRdb's copy keeps in-frame clones and lacks some. Of 150,000 to 200,000 clones listed, 75% to 85% are singletons. Sequenced sample: PBMCs. Receptors originate from a woman between 18 and 29 years old in good health and CMV-seropositive.

This chain links TRBV27 with TRBJ1-1; TRBD1 agrees at 9 bases. The CDR3 consists of 14 residues. J lost 12 bases, V lost 6 bases, and 14 bases had no gene match. Germline V CDR1 and CDR2: MNHEY, SMNVEV (reference sequence). CDR3 DNA sequence: TGTGCCAGCAGCCCAACAGGGGGCGCTTTTTTGTCTTTCTTT. It yields the protein CASSPTGGAFLSFF.

The chain carries TRBV11-2 and TRBJ1-3; D ambiguous. The CDR3 contains 13 residues. Germline values: CDR1 SGHAT, CDR2 FQNNGV. The V and J ends lost 5 bases and 6 bases respectively, with 11 bases between them. CDR3 in amino acids: CASSLGGLNTIYF. The CDR3 DNA reads as TGTGCCAGCAGCCTGGGAGGGCTAAACACCATATATTTT.

The chain uses TRBV6-1 and TRBJ1-3; D unclear. The CDR3 runs 16 residues. Germline CDR1 reads MNHNS; CDR2 reads SASEGT. V gave up 2 bases and J gave up 0 bases, with 11 bases separating them. The CDR3 sequence: CASSEFGGFSGNTIYF. Written as DNA, the CDR3 is TGTGCCAGCAGTGAATTTGGAGGGTTCTCTGGAAACACCATATATTTT.

CDR3 loop: CASSLGATGNLGGKNIQYF. The CDR3 region has the DNA TGTGCCAGCAGCTTAGGTGCTACGGGGAACCTCGGTGGCAAAAACATTCAGTACTTC. The V and J genes are TRBV7-6 and TRBJ2-4; perhaps TRBD2 as D (5 bases). This CDR3 comprises 19 residues. The V end lost 1 base, the J end lost 3 bases, and 22 bases lay between the germline ends. The germline CDR1 and CDR2 sequences are SGHVS and FNYEAQ.

V is TRBV5-1 and J is TRBJ1-6; 10 positions agree with TRBD1. Per the germline V gene, CDR1 is SGHRS and CDR2 is YFSETQ. The CDR3 has 14 residues. Trimming took 6 bases from V and 8 from J; bases not matched to a gene: 5. The CDR3, as DNA: TGCGCCAGCACCGACAGGGGGCCTGATTCACCCCTCCACTTT. Its translation is CASTDRGPDSPLHF.

This clone was counted only a few times. The chain uses TRBV5-4 and TRBJ1-2; TRBD1 might be the D (5 bases). The germline V gene has CDR1 SGHNT and CDR2 YYREEE (reference sequence). Trimming took off 3 bases at V and 5 bases at J, with 17 bases between the two ends. The CDR3 totals 15 residues. CDR3: CASSSPWGDGYGYTF. The CDR3 coding sequence is TGTGCCAGCAGCTCCCCATGGGGCGATGGATATGGCTACACCTTC.

The chain is built from TRBV6-1 and TRBJ1-1, with a weak D call TRBD1 (6 bases). V lost 0 bases, J lost 6 bases, and 26 bases lay in between. This CDR3 comprises 19 residues. Germline assignment: CDR1 MNHNS and CDR2 SASEGT. The CDR3 protein is CASSEALRGARGSKAEAFF. The CDR3 nucleotides read TGTGCCAGCAGTGAAGCCCTCCGGGGGGCGCGCGGGTCCAAAGCTGAAGCTTTCTTT.

The V call is TRBV4-2, the J call TRBJ1-2, with TRBD1 matching 8 bases. V lost 3 bases to trimming and J lost 1 base; unmatched junction nucleotides: 4. Per the germline V gene, CDR1 is LGHNA and CDR2 is YNFKEQ. CDR3 length equals 15 residues. CDR3 loop: CASSQDRALNYGYTF. DNA of the CDR3: TGTGCCAGCAGCCAGGACAGGGCCCTTAACTATGGCTACACCTTC.

The V call is TRBV6-1, the J call TRBJ1-4; possible D gene TRBD1, 6 bases. Trimming pared 4 bases from V and 7 bases from J, leaving 19 bases between. The germline V gene encodes CDR1 MNHNS and CDR2 SASEGT. CDR3 length: 16 residues. The CDR3 loop reads CASSGLSRGRPEKLFF. CDR3 sequence (DNA): TGTGCCAGCAGTGGACTAAGCAGGGGTAGGCCTGAAAAACTGTTTTTT.

This chain joins TRBV5-1 and TRBJ1-4; D perhaps matches TRBD1 (5 bases). Germline loops: CDR1 SGHRS, CDR2 YFSETQ. Trimming took 4 bases from V and 6 from J, leaving 22 bases between them. This CDR3 comprises 17 residues. The CDR3 is CASSLNPRTGVDEKLFF. DNA for the CDR3: TGCGCCAGCAGCCTCAATCCCCGAACAGGCGTCGATGAAAAACTGTTTTTT.

In its sample, this clone was seen a few times. The chain joins TRBV25-1 to TRBJ1-1; 8 bases align to TRBD1. Losses at the gene ends were 5 bases for V and 11 bases for J; bases not matched to a gene: 10. The CDR3 is 13 amino acids. Per the germline V gene, CDR1 is MGHDK and CDR2 is SYGVNS. The CDR3 DNA sequence: TGTGCCAGCAGTCTGGGACAGGAGGTTTTGGCTTTCTTT. Its translation is CASSLGQEVLAFF. Supplemented by reference TRBV25-1 and TRBJ1-1, the full variable domain reads EADIYQTPRYLVIGTGKKITLECSQTMGHDKMYWYQQDPGMELHLIHYSYGVNSTEKGDLSSESTVSRIRTEHFPLTLESARPSHTSQYLCASSLGQEVLAFFGQGTRLTVV.

The chain has TRBV10-3 and TRBJ2-3; 7 nucleotides line up with TRBD1. The CDR3 sequence is 14 residues long. V was pared by 6 bases and J by 2 bases, with 5 bases of the junction left unmatched. The V gene's germline CDR1 is ENHRY and CDR2 SYGVKD. Here the CDR3 DNA reads TGTGCCATCAGCCGGGACAGCAACACAGATACGCAGTATTTT. This codes for CAISRDSNTDTQYF.

The V call is TRBV2, the J call TRBJ2-5; TRBD2 aligns across 14 bases. The CDR3 extends over 16 amino acids. Germline V lookup: CDR1 SNHLY, CDR2 FYNNEI. The V segment lost 6 bases and the J segment 2 bases; nucleotides outside the gene matches: 5. The CDR3 DNA reads as TGTGCCAGCAGCGAGGGACTAGCGGGGGATCAAGAGACCCAGTACTTC. Protein product: CASSEGLAGDQETQYF.

A single count supports this clone. The chain links TRBV6-5 to TRBJ2-7; a possible D gene is TRBD1 (6 bases). The CDR3 spans 13 residues. Germline loops: CDR1 MNHEY, CDR2 SVGAGI. Trimming shortened V by 0 bases and J by 11 bases, and 14 bases separated the two germline ends. CDR3 loop: CASSYSGAGLEYF. CDR3 coding DNA: TGTGCCAGCAGTTACTCGGGGGCCGGCCTCGAGTACTTC.

The rearrangement links TRBV18 to TRBJ1-5; 7 bases line up with TRBD1. Germline CDR1 and CDR2: KGHSH and LQKENI. J gave up 0 bases and V 3 bases, and 2 bases lay outside the gene matches. The CDR3 is made up of 15 amino acids. CDR3: CASSPGQNSNQPQHF. The CDR3 region has the DNA TGTGCCAGCTCACCGGGACAGAATAGCAATCAGCCCCAGCATTTT.

V and J are TRBV5-6 and TRBJ2-5, with D maybe TRBD1 (6 bases). The V end lost 2 bases, the J end lost 5 bases, and 16 bases lay between the germline ends. The CDR3 has 15 residues. The germline CDR1 and CDR2 sequences are SGHDT and YYEEEE. The CDR3 region has the DNA TGTGCCAGCAGCTTATGGGACAAGGGCAAGGAGACCCAGTACTTC. Protein product: CASSLWDKGKETQYF. The whole variable domain, filled in from reference TRBV5-6 and TRBJ2-5, reads DAGVTQSPTHLIKTRGQQVTLRCSPKSGHDTVSWYQQALGQGPQFIFQYYEEEERQRGNFPDRFSGHQFPNYSSELNVNALLLGDSALYLCASSLWDKGKETQYFGPGTRLLVL.

The table lists this clone with a count of one. The rearrangement uses TRBV6-5 and TRBJ1-6, with D possibly matching TRBD1 (6 bases). Germline lookup yields CDR1 MNHEY and CDR2 SVGAGI. V was cut by 6 bases and J by 0 bases, with 6 bases left in between. The CDR3 is made up of 14 amino acids. This chain's CDR3 is CASRDSSYNSPLHF. The CDR3 DNA follows: TGTGCCAGCAGGGACAGCTCCTATAATTCACCCCTCCACTTT.

This rearrangement joins TRBV7-3 to TRBJ2-5; TRBD2 aligns across 8 bases. Unmatched junction bases numbered 10, after V lost 5 bases and J lost 5 bases. The CDR3 sequence is 15 residues long. Per germline, CDR1 SGHTA and CDR2 FQGTGA. The CDR3 reads CASSTNGGAGETQYF. CDR3 DNA sequence: TGTGCCAGCAGCACGAACGGGGGGGCCGGGGAGACCCAGTACTTC.

This clone appeared a single time. The chain couples TRBV7-2 to TRBJ2-3; maybe TRBD2 (5 bases). This CDR3 has 16 residues. CDR1 and CDR2 (germline): SGHTA, FQGNSA. Trimming left V 4 bases short and J 0 bases short, with 14 bases between. This CDR3 reads CASSSEGVTSTDTQYF. In nucleotides, the CDR3 is TGTGCCAGCAGCTCCGAGGGAGTTACTAGCACAGATACGCAGTATTTT. The full variable domain, completed using reference TRBV7-2 and TRBJ2-3, is GAGVSQSPSNKVTEKGKDVELRCDPISGHTALYWYRQSLGQGLEFLIYFQGNSAPDKSGLPSDRFSAERTGGSVSTLTIQRTQQEDSAVYLCASSSEGVTSTDTQYFGPGTRLTVL.

This clone was recorded only once. The V gene is TRBV6-5, the J gene TRBJ1-2; D might be TRBD1 (6 bases). The CDR3 is 13 residues long. V lost 6 bases and J lost 8, with 16 bases in between. Germline V gene data show CDR1 as MNHEY and CDR2 as SVGAGI. Here the CDR3 DNA reads TGTGCCAGCAGCCCCTCAACAGGGTTGGGCTACACCTTC. It is translated as CASSPSTGLGYTF.

The CDR3 nucleotides read TGTGCCAGCAGACCACAGGGGGGGAACACTGAAGCTTTCTTT. Its protein is CASRPQGGNTEAFF. The rearrangement uses TRBV5-6 and TRBJ1-1, with TRBD1 matching 8 bases. The CDR3 length is 14 residues. From germline, CDR1 is SGHDT and CDR2 YYEEEE. J gave up 1 base and V 5 bases, and 4 bases lay outside the gene matches.